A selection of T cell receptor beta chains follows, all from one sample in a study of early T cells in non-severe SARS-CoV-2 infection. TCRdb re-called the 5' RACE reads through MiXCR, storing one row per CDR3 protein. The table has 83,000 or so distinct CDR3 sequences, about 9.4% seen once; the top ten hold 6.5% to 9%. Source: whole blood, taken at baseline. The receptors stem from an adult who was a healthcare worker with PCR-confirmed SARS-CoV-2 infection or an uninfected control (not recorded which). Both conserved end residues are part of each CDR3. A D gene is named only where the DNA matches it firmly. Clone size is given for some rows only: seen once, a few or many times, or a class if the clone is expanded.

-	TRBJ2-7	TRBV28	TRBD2	TGTGCCAGCAGTTTACGAGCGGGAGCCGCCGAGCAGTACTTC	CASSLRAGAAEQYF
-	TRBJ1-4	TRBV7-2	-	TGTGCCAGCAGCGCCCAGGCCAACCCTGCTCAAAAACTGTTTTTT	CASSAQANPAQKLFF
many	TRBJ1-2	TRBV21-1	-	TGTGCCAGCAGCCCGTGGACATTTTGTGGCTACACCTTC	CASSPWTFCGYTF
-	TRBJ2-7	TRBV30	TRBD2	TGTGCCTGGACTAGCGGGAGGAGGGAGCAGTACTTC	CAWTSGRREQYF
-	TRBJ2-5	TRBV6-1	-	TGTGCCAGCAGAGCAGTCCAAGAGACCCAGTACTTC	CASRAVQETQYF
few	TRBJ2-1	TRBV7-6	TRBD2	TGTGCCAGCAGCTCGGGACTAGCGGGCCCCCACTCCTACAATGAGCAGTTCTTC	CASSSGLAGPHSYNEQFF
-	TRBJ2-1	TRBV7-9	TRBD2	TGTGCCAGCAGCCCCCTAGCGGGGAACAATGAGCAGTTCTTC	CASSPLAGNNEQFF
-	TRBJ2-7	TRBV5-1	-	TGCGCCAGCAGCCCGGGACACACTTTCTACGAGCAGTACTTC	CASSPGHTFYEQYF
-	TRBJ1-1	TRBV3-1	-	TGTGCCAGCAGCCAAGTGTCTTTGGCCAGGGCCCCAGCTTTCTTT	CASSQVSLARAPAFF
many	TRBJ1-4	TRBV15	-	TGTGCCACCAGCAGAGCCAAAGGCCTGGCGGGTGAAAAACTGTTTTTT	CATSRAKGLAGEKLFF
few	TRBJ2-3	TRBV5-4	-	TGTGCCAGCAGACCCCAGGACACAGATACGCAGTATTTT	CASRPQDTDTQYF
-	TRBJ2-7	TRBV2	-	TGTGCCAGCAGACGCCGGGAGCAGTACTTC	CASRRREQYF
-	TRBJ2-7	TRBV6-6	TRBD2	TGTGCCAGCAGTTACTCCCCGGCGGGAGGGGAGAAGTACGAGCAGTACTTC	CASSYSPAGGEKYEQYF
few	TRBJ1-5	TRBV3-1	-	TGTGCCAGCAGCCAAAGAGCGAATCAGCCCCAGCATTTT	CASSQRANQPQHF
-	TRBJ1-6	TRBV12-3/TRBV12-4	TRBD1	TGTGCCAGCAGTGGGGACAGTAAAAATTCACCCCTCCACTTT	CASSGDSKNSPLHF
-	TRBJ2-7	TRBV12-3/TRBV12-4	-	TGTGCCAGCAGTTTAGCTGCAGGCCTGGAGCAGTACTTC	CASSLAAGLEQYF
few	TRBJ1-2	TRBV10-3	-	TGTGCCATCGCCCAGGGGACTAGCGGCTACACCTTC	CAIAQGTSGYTF
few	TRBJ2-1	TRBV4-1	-	TGCGCCAGCAGTCAGGGGCGCGGGCGCGGCTCCTACAATGAGCAGTTCTTC	CASSQGRGRGSYNEQFF
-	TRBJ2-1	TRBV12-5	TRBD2	TGTGCTAGTGGTTTAATCCTTAGCGGGAGATTGGATGAGCAGTTCTTC	CASGLILSGRLDEQFF
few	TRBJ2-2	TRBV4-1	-	TGCGCCAGCAGCCAAGAGTGGTCGATTGACACCGGGGAGCTGTTTTTT	CASSQEWSIDTGELFF
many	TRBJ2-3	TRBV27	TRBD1	TGTGCCAGCAGTTTGAGGGGACAGAGCACAGATACGCAGTATTTT	CASSLRGQSTDTQYF
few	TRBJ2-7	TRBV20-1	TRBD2	TGCAGTGCTAGGACTAGCCGGAGCTCCTACGAGCAGTACTTC	CSARTSRSSYEQYF
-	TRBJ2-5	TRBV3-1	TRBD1	TGTGCCAGCAGCCAATGGGACAGCATCCAAGAGACCCAGTACTTC	CASSQWDSIQETQYF
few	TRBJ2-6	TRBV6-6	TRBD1	TGTGCCAGCAGTCGTACCCTTTGGGACAGGACGCAACTCTCTGGGGCCAACGTCCTGACTTTC	CASSRTLWDRTQLSGANVLTF
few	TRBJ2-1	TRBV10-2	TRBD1	TGCGCCATCTCGCCCGACAGGGCCTCACGCAATGAGCAGTTCTTC	CAISPDRASRNEQFF
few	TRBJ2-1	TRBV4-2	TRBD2	TGTGCCAGCAGCCCGCGCGGTTGGGGGGGACCCAACAATGAGCAGTTCTTC	CASSPRGWGGPNNEQFF
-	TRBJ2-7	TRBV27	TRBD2	TGTGCCAGCAGTCGAAGCGGGGTCAGCTCCTACGAGCAGTACTTC	CASSRSGVSSYEQYF
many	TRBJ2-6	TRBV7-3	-	TGTGCCAGCAGCTTAAATCAACCAGGGCTAACCACCTCTGGGGCCAACGTCCTGACTTTC	CASSLNQPGLTTSGANVLTF
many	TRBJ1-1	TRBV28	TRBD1	TGTGCCAGCAGTTTCAGGCCTGGACAGGGCGCCCCTGAAGCTTTCTTT	CASSFRPGQGAPEAFF
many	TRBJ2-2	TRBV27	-	TGTGCCAGCAGTAGGCAGGGTTATCCCGGGGAGCTGTTTTTT	CASSRQGYPGELFF
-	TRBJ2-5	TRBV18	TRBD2	TGTGCCAGCTCACCACTCAGCGGGAGAAACCAAGAGACCCAGTACTTC	CASSPLSGRNQETQYF
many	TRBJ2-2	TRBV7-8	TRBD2	TGTGCCAGCAGCAAGACTAGCGGGACGGTCGGGGAGCTGTTTTTT	CASSKTSGTVGELFF
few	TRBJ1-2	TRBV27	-	TGTGCCAGCACCCCCCTCCGGGCAGGGGATGTCTATGGCTACACCTTC	CASTPLRAGDVYGYTF
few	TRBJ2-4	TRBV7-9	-	TGTGCCAGCAGCCCAAGACAGGAAAACATTCAGTACTTC	CASSPRQENIQYF
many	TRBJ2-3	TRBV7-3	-	TGTGCCAGCAGCTTAATGGGCACAGATACGCAGTATTTT	CASSLMGTDTQYF
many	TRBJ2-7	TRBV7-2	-	TGTGCCAGCGGGCGAACCAGATCCGCTAATGAGCAGTACTTC	CASGRTRSANEQYF
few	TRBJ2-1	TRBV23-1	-	TGCGCCAGCCCGATCGCCGATGAGCAGTTCTTC	CASPIADEQFF